These 29 T cell receptor beta chains were sequenced from one sample in a study of shared clonotypes between healthy human individuals. Assay: immunoSEQ multiplex PCR; the TCRdb copy retains only in-frame clones and omits some. The sample lists fewer than 2.5 million clones, over 85% occurring once. Specimen: naive CD4+ T cells from PBMCs. This sample's subset: CD45RA+ positively selected. These receptors all stem from a man aged 18 to 29 in good health. Some clones in this sample may be carry-over from other donors' samples.

The chain has TRBV28 and TRBJ2-3; perhaps TRBD2 as D (5 bases). The CDR3 totals 13 residues. Looked up from germline, CDR1 is MDHEN and CDR2 is SYDVKM. Trimming removed 6 bases at V and 4 bases at J, with 11 bases between. The CDR3 loop reads CASSTSWADTQYF. In DNA, the CDR3 is TGTGCCAGCAGCACTAGTTGGGCAGATACGCAGTATTTT.

V gene TRBV9 combines with J gene TRBJ2-2; the D gene is possibly TRBD2 (5 bases). Germline CDR1 and CDR2: SGDLS and YYNGEE. The CDR3 covers 14 residues. The V end was cut by 7 bases, the J end by 1 base, with 11 bases between. The CDR3: CASGVRENTGELFF. The CDR3 nucleotides read TGTGCCAGCGGGGTTCGGGAGAACACCGGGGAGCTGTTTTTT.

The chain couples TRBV27 to TRBJ2-7, with D possibly TRBD1 on 6 matching bases. The germline V gene has CDR1 MNHEY and CDR2 SMNVEV (reference sequence). The CDR3 runs 15 residues. V was clipped by 6 bases and J by 6 bases, with 21 bases between them. The CDR3 loop reads CASSRGYREFPEQYF. The CDR3 bases are TGTGCCAGCAGCCGGGGCTACAGGGAGTTCCCCGAGCAGTACTTC.

In this sample, this clone turned up a few times. The chain links TRBV7-7 to TRBJ2-2; tentative D call: TRBD2 (6 bases). The V end lost 4 bases, the J end lost 5 bases, and 17 bases lay between the germline ends. The V gene's germline CDR1 is SSHAT and CDR2 FNYEAQ (reference sequence). The CDR3 length is 16 residues. The CDR3 spells CASSSQLGGLTGELFF. The CDR3 DNA reads TGTGCCAGCAGCTCCCAGCTGGGAGGACTTACCGGGGAGCTGTTTTTT.

V gene TRBV5-1 combines with J gene TRBJ2-1; no firm D call. V lost 3 bases and J 5 bases, leaving 12 bases between the germline ends. Germline V gives CDR1 SGHRS, CDR2 YFSETQ. The CDR3 runs 14 residues. The CDR3 sequence: CASSSNNIDNEQFF. For the CDR3, the DNA is TGCGCCAGCAGCTCAAACAACATCGACAATGAGCAGTTCTTC. Full variable domain (rest looked up from reference TRBV5-1 and TRBJ2-1): KAGVTQTPRYLIKTRGQQVTLSCSPISGHRSVSWYQQTPGQGLQFLFEYFSETQRNKGNFPGRFSGRQFSNSRSEMNVSTLELGDSALYLCASSSNNIDNEQFFGPGTRLTVL.

This clone appeared once. This rearrangement joins TRBV4-2 to TRBJ2-3; TRBD2 matches at 8 bases. This CDR3 has 15 amino acids. V was pared by 8 bases and J by 4 bases, with 11 bases of the junction left unmatched. CDR1 LGHNA and CDR2 YNFKEQ come from the germline V gene. In DNA, the CDR3 is TGTGCCAGCGCCCGACGGGCTAGCGGGTCAGATACGCAGTATTTT. This gives the protein CASARRASGSDTQYF.

V is TRBV5-4 and J is TRBJ2-7; 8 nucleotides line up with TRBD2. CDR3 size: 16 residues. V was clipped by 0 bases and J by 3 bases; unmatched bases: 8. CDR1 is SGHNT and CDR2 is YYREEE in the germline V gene (reference sequence). The CDR3 sequence: CASSLDRAGDIYEQYF. CDR3 nucleotides: TGTGCCAGCAGCTTGGATCGAGCGGGAGACATCTACGAGCAGTACTTC. The complete variable domain, with remaining parts taken from reference TRBV5-4 and TRBJ2-7, reads ETGVTQSPTHLIKTRGQQVTLRCSSQSGHNTVSWYQQALGQGPQFIFQYYREEENGRGNFPPRFSGLQFPNYSSELNVNALELDDSALYLCASSLDRAGDIYEQYFGPGTRLTVT.

Worth noting for this clone: Other DNA sequences from this sample encode an identical CDR3 as well. The chain recombines TRBV28 with TRBJ1-2; TRBD1 is a possible D gene (5 bases). V was cut by 2 bases and J by 2 bases, with 9 bases left in between. The CDR3 contains 14 residues. The germline CDR1 and CDR2 sequences are MDHEN and SYDVKM. As DNA, the CDR3 is TGTGCCAGCAGTTTAGGGGGGGAGAACTATGGCTACACCTTC. Residues: CASSLGGENYGYTF.

The chain employs TRBV2 and TRBJ1-1; D uncertain. The CDR3 consists of 14 residues. V lost 3 bases and J lost 6, with 14 bases in between. Germline CDR1 SNHLY, CDR2 FYNNEI. The CDR3 here is CASSETGASSEAFF. CDR3 coding DNA: TGTGCCAGCAGTGAGACGGGAGCGAGTTCTGAAGCTTTCTTT. Using reference TRBV2 and TRBJ1-1 for the parts outside the CDR3, the full variable domain is EPEVTQTPSHQVTQMGQEVILRCVPISNHLYFYWYRQILGQKVEFLVSFYNNEISEKSEIFDDQFSVERPDGSNFTLKIRSTKLEDSAMYFCASSETGASSEAFFGQGTRLTVV.

This sequence joins TRBV5-1 and TRBJ2-5, with D tentatively TRBD1 or TRBD2 (6 bases each). V was shortened by 4 bases and J by 4 bases, with 20 bases between the two germline ends. Germline CDR1 and CDR2: SGHRS and YFSETQ. This CDR3 is 16 amino acids long. DNA for the CDR3: TGCGCCAGCAGCCCAGGGGACTCTTGGGTGGGAGAGACCCAGTACTTC. The encoded protein is CASSPGDSWVGETQYF.

The V and J genes are TRBV6-6 and TRBJ2-7, with D hard to call. Between the trimmed V and J ends, which lost 0 bases and 6 bases, there was a span of 12 bases. Germline V gene lookup returns CDR1 MNHNY and CDR2 SVGAGI (reference sequence). The CDR3 extends over 14 amino acids. CDR3 amino acids: CASSYSVPLSEQYF. The CDR3, as DNA: TGTGCCAGCAGTTACTCAGTCCCCCTTAGCGAGCAGTACTTC.

J is TRBJ2-2 and V is TRBV5-1; maybe TRBD2 (5 bases). The length of the CDR3 is 16 residues. V was shortened by 0 bases and J by 6 bases, with 15 bases between the two germline ends. Germline V gene data show CDR1 as SGHRS and CDR2 as YFSETQ. The CDR3 nucleotides are TGCGCCAGCAGCTTGGCCCAACTAGGAATGGCCGGGGAGCTGTTTTTT. Translation: CASSLAQLGMAGELFF.

V usage is TRBV27 and J usage is TRBJ1-4; D unclear. The germline V gene has CDR1 MNHEY and CDR2 SMNVEV (reference sequence). The V end lost 5 bases, the J end lost 8 bases, and 12 bases lay between the germline ends. The CDR3 has 13 residues. CDR3 amino acids: CASSNRVGEKLFF. The DNA for the CDR3 is TGTGCCAGCAGTAACAGAGTAGGGGAAAAACTGTTTTTT.

The J gene is TRBJ2-1, the V gene TRBV19, with a weak D call TRBD2 (6 bases). The V gene lost 2 bases and the J gene lost 10 bases, with 12 bases spanning the gap. CDR3 size: 13 residues. Germline CDR1 is LNHDA and CDR2 is SQIVND (reference sequence). CDR3 nucleotide sequence: TGTGCCAGTAGTATATGGGGGGATCAGGAGCAGTTCTTC. It codes for CASSIWGDQEQFF.

This clone was recorded once. The V and J genes are TRBV6-6 and TRBJ2-1; 7 bases are a match to TRBD2. Germline CDR1 and CDR2: MNHNY and SVGAGI (reference sequence). With V trimmed by 6 bases and J by 9 bases, 8 bases remained unmatched. The CDR3 has 13 amino acids. The CDR3 DNA follows: TGTGCCAGCAGCCCCCGGGAGGAAGGTGAGCAGTTCTTC. Its protein product is CASSPREEGEQFF.

V is TRBV7-9 and J is TRBJ2-2; D might be TRBD2 (7 bases). The ends were cut back, 1 base at V and 5 bases at J, with 17 bases in the middle. The CDR3 totals 17 residues. The germline V gene has CDR1 SEHNR and CDR2 FQNEAQ (reference sequence). The CDR3 coding sequence is TGTGCCAGCAGCTTAGGCGGGGGCAGGGATGAGACCGGGGAGCTGTTTTTT. Residues: CASSLGGGRDETGELFF.

V gene TRBV7-9 combines with J gene TRBJ2-2; 7 bases are shared with TRBD1. Trimming took 5 bases from V and 2 from J; bases not matched to a gene: 17. Germline-derived CDR1 and CDR2 are SEHNR and FQNEAQ (reference sequence). This CDR3 comprises 19 residues. For the CDR3, the DNA is TGTGCCAGCAGCCATGCAAAGACAGGGAGACGATTCAACACCGGGGAGCTGTTTTTT. It translates to CASSHAKTGRRFNTGELFF. Complete variable domain (other parts from reference TRBV7-9 and TRBJ2-2): DTGVSQNPRHKITKRGQNVTFRCDPISEHNRLYWYRQTLGQGPEFLTYFQNEAQLEKSRLLSDRFSAERPKGSFSTLEIQRTEQGDSAMYLCASSHAKTGRRFNTGELFFGEGSRLTVL.

The CDR3, as DNA: TGTGCCAGCGAGAACCCGAGGAACGAGCAGTACTTC. Its protein is CASENPRNEQYF. The chain employs TRBV6-6 and TRBJ2-7; no definite D call. CDR1 MNHNY and CDR2 SVGAGI come from the germline V gene (reference sequence). This CDR3 comprises 12 residues. Deletions cut 8 bases from V and 5 bases from J, with 13 bases between.

The chain is built from TRBV14 and TRBJ2-3; 9 bases align to TRBD2. There are 15 residues in the CDR3. The junction had 3 bases not matched to a gene; V was cut back by 2 bases and J by 3 bases. From germline, CDR1 is SGHDN and CDR2 FVKESK. The CDR3 loop is CASSQLAGPTDTQYF. The DNA of the CDR3 is TGTGCCAGCAGCCAACTAGCGGGACCAACAGATACGCAGTATTTT.

The chain couples TRBV7-3 to TRBJ2-2; 8 bases map to TRBD2. The junction had 10 bases not matched to a gene; V was cut back by 4 bases and J by 6 bases. Germline V gene data show CDR1 as SGHTA and CDR2 as FQGTGA. The CDR3 spans 16 residues. The CDR3 protein is CASSSPGLGRSGELFF. DNA of the CDR3: TGTGCCAGCAGCTCACCGGGACTAGGCAGGTCCGGGGAGCTGTTTTTT.

V usage is TRBV28 and J usage is TRBJ2-5, with D possibly being TRBD2 (6 bases). The CDR3 is 13 residues long. With 5 bases removed from V and 7 bases from J, the gap between germline ends came to 14 bases. Germline-derived CDR1 and CDR2 are MDHEN and SYDVKM. The CDR3 DNA reads TGTGCCAGCAGTCCGGGTCCCGGGGGGACCCAGTACTTC. It translates to CASSPGPGGTQYF.

The V and J genes are TRBV9 and TRBJ2-1, with D unclear. V was clipped by 4 bases and J by 5 bases, with 10 bases between them. The length of the CDR3 is 13 residues. Germline CDR1 reads SGDLS; CDR2 reads YYNGEE. CDR3 bases: TGTGCCAGCAGCCGGACCCGCAACAATGAGCAGTTCTTC. Protein sequence: CASSRTRNNEQFF.

The chain is built from TRBV9 and TRBJ1-5, with D perhaps TRBD1 (6 bases). V was shortened by 3 bases and J by 3 bases, with 10 bases between the two germline ends. Germline V gene data show CDR1 as SGDLS and CDR2 as YYNGEE. This CDR3 spans 14 amino acids. The CDR3 nucleotides are TGTGCCAGCAGCGCAGGACAGCACAATCAGCCCCAGCATTTT. Translation gives CASSAGQHNQPQHF.

This clone is a singleton in its sample. The chain joins TRBV30 to TRBJ1-1; TRBD1 matches at 7 bases. CDR3 length: 12 residues. Germline V CDR1 and CDR2: GTSNPN, SVGIG (reference sequence). V lost 7 bases and J lost 1; bases outside the gene matches: 3. CDR3 coding DNA: TGTGCCTCGGACAGGCCGAACACTGAAGCTTTCTTT. Its translation: CASDRPNTEAFF. The full variable domain, in which reference TRBV30 and TRBJ1-1 provide the parts outside the CDR3, is SQTIHQWPATLVQPVGSPLSLECTVEGTSNPNLYWYRQAAGRGLQLLFYSVGIGQISSEVPQNLSASRPQDRQFILSSKKLLLSDSGFYLCASDRPNTEAFFGQGTRLTVV.

The genes are TRBV6-1 and TRBJ2-7; perhaps TRBD2 as D (5 bases). The CDR3 runs 11 residues. Germline V gene lookup returns CDR1 MNHNS and CDR2 SASEGT. The ends were cut back, 10 bases at V and 5 bases at J, with 12 bases in the middle. The CDR3 sequence is CAKEMRDEQYF. DNA of the CDR3: TGTGCCAAAGAAATGAGGGACGAGCAGTACTTC.

The chain carries TRBV6-5 and TRBJ1-1; D possibly corresponds to TRBD1 (5 bases). V was shortened by 3 bases and J by 1 base, with 15 bases between the two germline ends. CDR3 length: 16 residues. The V gene's germline CDR1 is MNHEY and CDR2 SVGAGI. This CDR3 reads CASSYGDGSPNTEAFF. Written as DNA, the CDR3 is TGTGCCAGCAGTTATGGGGACGGCTCCCCGAACACTGAAGCTTTCTTT.

About this clone: This specimen includes other DNA sequences encoding the same CDR3. The gene calls are TRBV7-8 and TRBJ1-5; D gene ambiguous. Per germline, CDR1 SGHVS and CDR2 FQNEAQ. Trimming cost V 1 base and J 1 base, with 8 bases left between them. This CDR3 has 15 amino acids. CDR3 loop: CASSLVGNSNQPQHF. The CDR3 DNA follows: TGTGCCAGCAGCTTAGTTGGCAACAGCAATCAGCCCCAGCATTTT. Looking up the rest from reference TRBV7-8 and TRBJ1-5 gives the full variable domain: GAGVSQSPRYKVAKRGQDVALRCDPISGHVSLFWYQQALGQGPEFLTYFQNEAQLDKSGLPSDRFFAERPEGSVSTLKIQRTQQEDSAVYLCASSLVGNSNQPQHFGDGTRLSIL.

This chain joins TRBV7-9 and TRBJ2-7; 12 nucleotides agree with TRBD2. CDR3 size: 16 residues. The V gene's germline CDR1 is SEHNR and CDR2 FQNEAQ (reference sequence). Unmatched junction bases numbered 12, after V lost 5 bases and J lost 7 bases. The CDR3 is CASSPHGTSGLREQYF. The CDR3 nucleotides read TGTGCCAGCAGCCCACACGGGACTAGCGGGCTCCGGGAGCAGTACTTC.

The V and J genes are TRBV5-1 and TRBJ2-1; a possible D gene is TRBD2 (5 bases). CDR1 and CDR2 from the germline V gene are SGHRS and YFSETQ. The CDR3 has 15 residues. V lost 1 base and J 4 bases, leaving 12 bases between the germline ends. Written as DNA, the CDR3 is TGCGCCAGCAGCTTGAGCGGACCTGTTTACAATGAGCAGTTCTTC. It translates to CASSLSGPVYNEQFF.